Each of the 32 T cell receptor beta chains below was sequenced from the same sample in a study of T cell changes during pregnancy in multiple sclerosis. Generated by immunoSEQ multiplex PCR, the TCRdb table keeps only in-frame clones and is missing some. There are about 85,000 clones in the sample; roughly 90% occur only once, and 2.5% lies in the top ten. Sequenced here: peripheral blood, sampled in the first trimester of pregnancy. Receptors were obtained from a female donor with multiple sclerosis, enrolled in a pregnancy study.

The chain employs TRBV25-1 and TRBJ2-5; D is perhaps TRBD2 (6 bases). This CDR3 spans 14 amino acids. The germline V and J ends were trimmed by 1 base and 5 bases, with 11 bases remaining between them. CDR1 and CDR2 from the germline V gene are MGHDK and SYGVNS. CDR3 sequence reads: CASSEFSRGETQYF. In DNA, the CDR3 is TGTGCCAGCAGTGAATTTAGCCGGGGGGAGACCCAGTACTTC.

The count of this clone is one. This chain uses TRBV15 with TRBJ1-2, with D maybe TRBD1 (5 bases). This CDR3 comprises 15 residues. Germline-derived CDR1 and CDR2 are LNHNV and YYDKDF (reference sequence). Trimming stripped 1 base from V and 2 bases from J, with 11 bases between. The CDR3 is CATSRVPQGNYGYTF. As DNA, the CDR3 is TGTGCCACCAGCAGAGTGCCTCAGGGAAACTATGGCTACACCTTC.

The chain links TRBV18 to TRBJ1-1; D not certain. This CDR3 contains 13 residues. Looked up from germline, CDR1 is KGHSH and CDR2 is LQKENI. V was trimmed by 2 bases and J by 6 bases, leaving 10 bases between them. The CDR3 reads CASSPVLEAEAFF. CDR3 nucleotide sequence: TGTGCCAGCTCACCAGTCCTAGAAGCTGAAGCTTTCTTT.

CDR3 loop: CASSQGYRTEAFF. CDR3 sequence (DNA): TGTGCCAGCAGCCAGGGTTATCGGACTGAAGCTTTCTTT. The rearrangement links TRBV6-5 to TRBJ1-1, with D possibly TRBD1 on 5 matching bases. Between the trimmed V and J ends, which lost 6 bases and 5 bases, there was a span of 13 bases. CDR1 and CDR2 from the germline V gene are MNHEY and SVGAGI. The CDR3 extends over 13 amino acids.

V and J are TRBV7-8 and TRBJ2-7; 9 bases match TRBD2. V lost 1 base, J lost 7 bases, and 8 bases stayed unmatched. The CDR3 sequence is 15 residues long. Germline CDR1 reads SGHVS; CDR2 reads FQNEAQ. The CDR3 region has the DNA TGTGCCAGCAGCTTAGGGGGCGGGAGGGCCCGGGAGCAGTACTTC. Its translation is CASSLGGGRAREQYF.

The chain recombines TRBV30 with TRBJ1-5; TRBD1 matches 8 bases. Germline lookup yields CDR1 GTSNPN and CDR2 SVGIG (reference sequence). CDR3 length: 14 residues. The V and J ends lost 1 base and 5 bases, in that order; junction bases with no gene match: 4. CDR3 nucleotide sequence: TGTGCCTGGAGTGGGACAGGGAGTCATCAGCCCCAGCATTTT. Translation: CAWSGTGSHQPQHF.

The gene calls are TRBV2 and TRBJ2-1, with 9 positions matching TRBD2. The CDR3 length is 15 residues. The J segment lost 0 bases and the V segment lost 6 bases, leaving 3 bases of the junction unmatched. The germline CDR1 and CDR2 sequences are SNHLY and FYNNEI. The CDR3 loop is CASSSGRSSYNEQFF. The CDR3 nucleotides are TGTGCCAGCAGCAGCGGGAGGAGCTCCTACAATGAGCAGTTCTTC.

The CDR3 bases are TGTGCCAGCAGCTTTCCCGCTTACAAATCCTCCTACGAGCAGTACTTC. This codes for CASSFPAYKSSYEQYF. The chain employs TRBV7-2 and TRBJ2-7; no firm D call. This CDR3 contains 16 residues. The V end lost 3 bases, the J end lost 0 bases, and 15 bases lay between the germline ends. From germline, CDR1 is SGHTA and CDR2 FQGNSA.

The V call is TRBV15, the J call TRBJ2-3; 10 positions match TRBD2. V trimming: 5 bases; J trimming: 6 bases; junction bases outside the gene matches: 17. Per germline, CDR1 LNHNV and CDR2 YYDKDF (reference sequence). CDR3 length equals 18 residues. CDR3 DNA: TGTGCCACCAGCCTGGGTTGGCTAGCGGGGGACTGGCGGGATACGCAGTATTTT. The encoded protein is CATSLGWLAGDWRDTQYF. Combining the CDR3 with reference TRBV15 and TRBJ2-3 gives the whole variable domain DAMVIQNPRYQVTQFGKPVTLSCSQTLNHNVMYWYQQKSSQAPKLLFHYYDKDFNNEADTPDNFQSRRPNTSFCFLDIRSPGLGDTAMYLCATSLGWLAGDWRDTQYFGPGTRLTVL.

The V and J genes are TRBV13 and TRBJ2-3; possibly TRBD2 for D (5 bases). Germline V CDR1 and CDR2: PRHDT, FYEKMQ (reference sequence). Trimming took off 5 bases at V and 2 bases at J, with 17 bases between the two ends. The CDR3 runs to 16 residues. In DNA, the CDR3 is TGTGCCAGCAGCCGGCGGCTGGAGCGGTCCACAGATACGCAGTATTTT. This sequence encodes CASSRRLERSTDTQYF.

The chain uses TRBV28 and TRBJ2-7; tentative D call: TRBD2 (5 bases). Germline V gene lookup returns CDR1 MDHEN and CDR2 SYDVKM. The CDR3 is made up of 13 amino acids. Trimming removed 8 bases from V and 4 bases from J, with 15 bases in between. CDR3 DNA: TGTGCCAGCGGGGAGATTGGGTCTTACGAGCAGTACTTC. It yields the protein CASGEIGSYEQYF.

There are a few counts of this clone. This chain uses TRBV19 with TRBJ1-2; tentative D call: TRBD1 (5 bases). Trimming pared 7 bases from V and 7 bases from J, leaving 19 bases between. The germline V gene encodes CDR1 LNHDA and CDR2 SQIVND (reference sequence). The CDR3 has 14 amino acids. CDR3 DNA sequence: TGTGCCAGTACTCTAGAGGACACTAAAACTGGCTACACCTTC. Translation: CASTLEDTKTGYTF.

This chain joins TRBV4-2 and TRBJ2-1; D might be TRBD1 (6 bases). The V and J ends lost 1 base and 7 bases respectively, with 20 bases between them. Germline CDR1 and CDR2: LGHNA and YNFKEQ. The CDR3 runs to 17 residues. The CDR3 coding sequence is TGTGCCAGCAGCCAAGTCACCATTAACAGGGAAGGGAATGAGCAGTTCTTC. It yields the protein CASSQVTINREGNEQFF.

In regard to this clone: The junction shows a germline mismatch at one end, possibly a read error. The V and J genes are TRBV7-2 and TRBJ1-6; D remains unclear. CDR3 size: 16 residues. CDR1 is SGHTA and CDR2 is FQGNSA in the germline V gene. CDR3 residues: CASSLAGRVSNSPLHF. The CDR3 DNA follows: TGTGCCAGCAGCCTAGCGGGGAGGGTTAGTAATTCACCCCTCCACTTT.

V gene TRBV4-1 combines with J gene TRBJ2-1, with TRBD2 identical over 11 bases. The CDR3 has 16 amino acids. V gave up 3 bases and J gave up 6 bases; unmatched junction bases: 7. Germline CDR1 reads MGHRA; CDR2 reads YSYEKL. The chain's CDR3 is CASSHLLAGVSNEQFF. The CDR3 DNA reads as TGCGCCAGCAGCCATTTACTAGCGGGAGTTTCCAATGAGCAGTTCTTC.

The CDR3 bases are TGCGCCAGCAGCCAAGATACGGGGGGAGCTTTCTTT. Residues: CASSQDTGGAFF. The chain carries TRBV4-3 and TRBJ1-1; possible D gene TRBD1, 5 bases. The germline gives CDR1 LGHNA, CDR2 YSLEER. V was shortened by 0 bases and J by 10 bases, with 9 bases between the two germline ends. The CDR3 covers 12 residues.

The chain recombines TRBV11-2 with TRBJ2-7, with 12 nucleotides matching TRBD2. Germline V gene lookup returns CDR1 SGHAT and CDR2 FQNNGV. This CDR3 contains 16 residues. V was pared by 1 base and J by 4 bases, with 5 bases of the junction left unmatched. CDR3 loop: CASSLGGGLAGYEQYF. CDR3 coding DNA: TGTGCCAGCAGCTTAGGGGGAGGACTAGCGGGGTACGAGCAGTACTTC.

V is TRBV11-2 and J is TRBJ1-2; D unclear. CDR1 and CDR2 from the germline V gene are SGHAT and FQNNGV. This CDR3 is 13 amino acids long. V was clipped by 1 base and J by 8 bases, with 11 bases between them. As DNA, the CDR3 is TGTGCCAGCAGCTTAGGATCCGGAGTGGGCTACACCTTC. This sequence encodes CASSLGSGVGYTF.

The DNA for the CDR3 is TGCGCCAGCAGCTCCAGGACAGGGGGCGCGGAAGAGCAGTACTTC. This encodes CASSSRTGGAEEQYF. The J gene is TRBJ2-7, the V gene TRBV4-3; 11 bases agree with TRBD1. The germline V gene has CDR1 LGHNA and CDR2 YSLEER. The CDR3 consists of 15 residues. V trimming: 5 bases; J trimming: 7 bases; junction bases outside the gene matches: 10.

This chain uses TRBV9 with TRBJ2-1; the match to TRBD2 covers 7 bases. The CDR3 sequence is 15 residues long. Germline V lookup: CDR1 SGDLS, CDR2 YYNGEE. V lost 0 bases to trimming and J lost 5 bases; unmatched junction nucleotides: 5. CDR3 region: CASSVVNGGDNEQFF. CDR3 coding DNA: TGTGCCAGCAGCGTAGTTAATGGGGGGGACAATGAGCAGTTCTTC.

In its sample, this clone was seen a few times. The CDR3 loop is CASSPGTRNSPLHF. As DNA, the CDR3 is TGTGCCAGCTCACCCGGGACACGTAATTCACCCCTCCACTTT. The chain joins TRBV18 to TRBJ1-6; D is possibly TRBD1 (6 bases). The CDR3 loop spans 14 amino acids. V was clipped by 3 bases and J by 6 bases, with 9 bases between them. The V gene's germline CDR1 is KGHSH and CDR2 LQKENI.

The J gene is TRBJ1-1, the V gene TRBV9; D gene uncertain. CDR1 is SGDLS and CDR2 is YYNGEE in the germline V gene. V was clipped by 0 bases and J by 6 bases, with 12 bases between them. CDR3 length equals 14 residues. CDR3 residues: CASSVAWTGAEAFF. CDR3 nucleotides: TGTGCCAGCAGCGTAGCTTGGACTGGCGCTGAAGCTTTCTTT.

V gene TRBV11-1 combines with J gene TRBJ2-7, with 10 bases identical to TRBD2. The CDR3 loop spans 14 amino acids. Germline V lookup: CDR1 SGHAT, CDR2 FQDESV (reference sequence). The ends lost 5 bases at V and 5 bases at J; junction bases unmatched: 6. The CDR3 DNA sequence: TGTGCCAGCAGCCCCGCTAGCGGGGGCGACGAGCAGTACTTC. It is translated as CASSPASGGDEQYF.

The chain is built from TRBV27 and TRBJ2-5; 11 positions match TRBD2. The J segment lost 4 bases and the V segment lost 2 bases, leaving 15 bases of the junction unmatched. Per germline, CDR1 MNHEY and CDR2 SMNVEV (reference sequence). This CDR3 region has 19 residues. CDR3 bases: TGTGCCAGCAGTTTACTAGGTAGCGGGAGGGCCCACCCTAGAGAGACCCAGTACTTC. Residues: CASSLLGSGRAHPRETQYF.

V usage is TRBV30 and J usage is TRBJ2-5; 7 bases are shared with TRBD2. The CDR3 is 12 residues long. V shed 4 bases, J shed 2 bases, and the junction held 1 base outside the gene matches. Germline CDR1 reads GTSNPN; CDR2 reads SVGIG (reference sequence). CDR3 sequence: CAWTSGQETQYF. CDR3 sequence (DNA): TGTGCCTGGACTAGCGGACAAGAGACCCAGTACTTC. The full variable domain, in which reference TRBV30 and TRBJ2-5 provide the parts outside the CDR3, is SQTIHQWPATLVQPVGSPLSLECTVEGTSNPNLYWYRQAAGRGLQLLFYSVGIGQISSEVPQNLSASRPQDRQFILSSKKLLLSDSGFYLCAWTSGQETQYFGPGTRLLVL.

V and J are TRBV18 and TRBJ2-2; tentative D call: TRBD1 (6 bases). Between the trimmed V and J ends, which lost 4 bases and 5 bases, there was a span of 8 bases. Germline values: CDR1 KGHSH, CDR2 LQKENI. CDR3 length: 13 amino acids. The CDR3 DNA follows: TGTGCCAGCTCACAACAGGGAACCGGGGAGCTGTTTTTT. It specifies CASSQQGTGELFF. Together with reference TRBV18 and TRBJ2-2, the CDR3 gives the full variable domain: NAGVMQNPRHLVRRRGQEARLRCSPMKGHSHVYWYRQLPEEGLKFMVYLQKENIIDESGMPKERFSAEFPKEGPSILRIQQVVRGDSAAYFCASSQQGTGELFFGEGSRLTVL.

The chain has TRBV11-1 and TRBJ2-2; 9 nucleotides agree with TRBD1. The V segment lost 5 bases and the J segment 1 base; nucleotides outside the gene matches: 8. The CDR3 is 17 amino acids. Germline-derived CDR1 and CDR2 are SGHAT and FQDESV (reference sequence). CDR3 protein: CASSPGSGQGNTGELFF. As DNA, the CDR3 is TGTGCCAGCAGCCCCGGGTCGGGACAGGGGAACACCGGGGAGCTGTTTTTT.

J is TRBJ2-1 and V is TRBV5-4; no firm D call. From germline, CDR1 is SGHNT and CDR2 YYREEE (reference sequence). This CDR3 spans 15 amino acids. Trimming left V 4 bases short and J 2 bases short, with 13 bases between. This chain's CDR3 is CASSLGVDPYNEQFF. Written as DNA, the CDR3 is TGTGCCAGCAGCCTAGGAGTTGACCCCTACAATGAGCAGTTCTTC. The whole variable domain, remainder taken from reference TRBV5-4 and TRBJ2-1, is ETGVTQSPTHLIKTRGQQVTLRCSSQSGHNTVSWYQQALGQGPQFIFQYYREEENGRGNFPPRFSGLQFPNYSSELNVNALELDDSALYLCASSLGVDPYNEQFFGPGTRLTVL.

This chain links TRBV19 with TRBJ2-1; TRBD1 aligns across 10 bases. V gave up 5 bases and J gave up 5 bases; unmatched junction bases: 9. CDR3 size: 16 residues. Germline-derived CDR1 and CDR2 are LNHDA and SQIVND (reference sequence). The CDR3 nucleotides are TGTGCCAGTAGTTCAAGGTCCGGGACAGGGGACAATGAGCAGTTCTTC. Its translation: CASSSRSGTGDNEQFF.

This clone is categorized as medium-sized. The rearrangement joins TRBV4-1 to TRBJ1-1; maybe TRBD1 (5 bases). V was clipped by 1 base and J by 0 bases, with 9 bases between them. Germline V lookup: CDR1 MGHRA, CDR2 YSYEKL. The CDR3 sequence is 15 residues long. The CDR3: CASSQGGHMNTEAFF. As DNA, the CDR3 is TGCGCCAGCAGCCAAGGAGGACATATGAACACTGAAGCTTTCTTT.

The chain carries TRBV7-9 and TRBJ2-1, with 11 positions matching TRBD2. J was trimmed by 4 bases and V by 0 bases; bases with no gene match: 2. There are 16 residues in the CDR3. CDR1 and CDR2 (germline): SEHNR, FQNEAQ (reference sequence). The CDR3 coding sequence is TGTGCCAGCAGCTTAGCGGGACTAGCGGCGTACAATGAGCAGTTCTTC. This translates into CASSLAGLAAYNEQFF.

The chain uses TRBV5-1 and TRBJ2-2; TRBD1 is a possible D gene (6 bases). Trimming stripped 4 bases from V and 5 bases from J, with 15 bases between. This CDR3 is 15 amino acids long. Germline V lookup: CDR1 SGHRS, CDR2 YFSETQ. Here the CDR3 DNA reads TGCGCCAGCAGCCCTACTAGAGGGGGAACCGGGGAGCTGTTTTTT. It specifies CASSPTRGGTGELFF.